This entry describes one T cell receptor (beta chain). Its specificity is unknown. This table comes from immunoSEQ multiplex PCR, and its TCRdb copy is limited to in-frame clones, with some not included. The sample shows fewer than 100,000 clones, over 70% of them seen only once. The sample originates from a study of PD-1 blockade in mismatch repair-deficient tumors. About the research overall: Enrolled about 2012-2016, patients had progressing, pretreated mismatch repair-deficient cancers of approximately 13 types. Overall study findings and caveats: Rapid post-treatment expansion, then contraction, generally preceding radiologic response, marked tumor-resident clones.

Trimming cost V 5 bases and J 1 base, with 15 bases left between them. The length of the CDR3 is 15 residues. Germline assignment: CDR1 SGHAT and CDR2 FQNNGV. The TCR originated in an adult with mismatch repair-deficient cancer. V gene TRBV11-2 combines with J gene TRBJ2-7; possibly TRBD1 or TRBD2 for D (5 bases each). The specimen was peripheral blood, collected 12 weeks after starting pembrolizumab. CDR3: CASSPRGEISYEQYF. The CDR3, as DNA: TGTGCCAGCAGCCCAAGGGGAGAGATTTCCTACGAGCAGTACTTC.